This TCR beta chain was captured in a study of T cell changes during pregnancy in multiple sclerosis. Libraries were prepared by immunoSEQ multiplex PCR; TCRdb keeps only in-frame clonotypes and omits some of them. The sample holds about 24,000 clones, roughly nine tenths seen once. The CDR3 length is 15 residues. Losses at the gene ends were 1 base for V and 3 bases for J; bases not matched to a gene: 4. Germline loops: CDR1 SEHNR, CDR2 FQNEAQ (reference sequence). The gene calls are TRBV7-9 and TRBJ2-3; 7 nucleotides agree with TRBD2. The sequencing used CD8+ T cells from peripheral blood mononuclear cells, collected in the third trimester of pregnancy. The receptor's source is a female donor in good health, enrolled as a control in a pregnancy study. DNA for the CDR3: TGTGCCAGCAGCTTAGAAGGCGGGAGTACAGATACGCAGTATTTT. It yields the protein CASSLEGGSTDTQYF.